The next 21 T cell receptor beta chains were all read from a single sample in a study of neurological immune-mediated disorders. Using its own MiXCR run on the 5' RACE reads, TCRdb lists one record per CDR3 protein. Of tens of thousands of distinct CDR3 sequences listed, about 4% are singletons. The specimen was PBMCs. The receptors were sampled from a man aged 25-45 years with multiple sclerosis.

This clonotype was observed at least ten times. V usage is TRBV7-9 and J usage is TRBJ2-7, with a tentative D call TRBD1 (5 bases). Germline values: CDR1 SEHNR, CDR2 FQNEAQ (reference sequence). CDR3 size: 14 residues. Trimming pared 3 bases from V and 2 bases from J, leaving 11 bases between. The CDR3 nucleotides are TGTGCCAGCAGCTTTGCTGGGGCCGCCTACGAGCAGTACTTC. It is translated as CASSFAGAAYEQYF. The full variable domain, rest sourced from reference TRBV7-9 and TRBJ2-7, is DTGVSQNPRHKITKRGQNVTFRCDPISEHNRLYWYRQTLGQGPEFLTYFQNEAQLEKSRLLSDRFSAERPKGSFSTLEIQRTEQGDSAMYLCASSFAGAAYEQYFGPGTRLTVT.

This clonotype showed up many times. V and J are TRBV7-2 and TRBJ1-2; D may be TRBD1 (5 bases). The germline V gene encodes CDR1 SGHTA and CDR2 FQGNSA. V was trimmed by 6 bases and J by 3 bases, leaving 17 bases between them. This CDR3 has 15 residues. The CDR3 bases are TGTGCCAGCAGGATGGGGGGGTCCGTAGACTATGGCTACACCTTC. This codes for CASRMGGSVDYGYTF.

This clonotype was observed at least ten times. This chain connects TRBV4-3 to TRBJ2-7; TRBD1 is a possible D gene (5 bases). V was trimmed by 0 bases and J by 3 bases, leaving 12 bases between them. Germline values: CDR1 LGHNA, CDR2 YSLEER. The CDR3 length is 15 residues. The CDR3 sequence: CASSQDRGRFYEQYF. DNA of the CDR3: TGCGCCAGCAGCCAAGATAGGGGCCGGTTCTACGAGCAGTACTTC.

This clonotype was seen ten or more times. The rearrangement joins TRBV11-2 to TRBJ1-6; D ambiguous. Germline CDR1 SGHAT, CDR2 FQNNGV. V was clipped by 7 bases and J by 9 bases, with 13 bases between them. CDR3 size: 13 residues. The DNA for the CDR3 is TGTGCCAGCACCAGGCGGGGTGGTTCACCCCTCCACTTT. Its translation: CASTRRGGSPLHF.

In its sample, this clonotype was seen many times. The chain couples TRBV27 to TRBJ2-2, with TRBD1 matching 8 bases. The ends lost 5 bases at V and 6 bases at J; junction bases unmatched: 11. CDR1 is MNHEY, CDR2 SMNVEV, per germline (reference sequence). The CDR3 extends over 16 amino acids. The CDR3 DNA is TGTGCCAGCAGTAACCCAGGGGGCTGGTCCGCCGGGGAGCTGTTTTTT. Its translation: CASSNPGGWSAGELFF.

This clonotype was detected many times. This chain links TRBV21-1 with TRBJ2-3; no DNA check was done on the table's D call, TRBD1. TRBV21-1 has pseudogene status. This CDR3 has 17 amino acids. The chain's CDR3 is CASSTPERILGTDTQYF. The CDR3 DNA follows: TGTGCCAGCAGCACCCCGGAACGGATCTTAGGGACAGATACGCAGTATTTT.

The sample holds a few counts of this clonotype. The chain joins TRBV12-3 or TRBV12-4 to TRBJ2-7; a weak D match, TRBD2 (5 bases). V dropped 6 bases and J dropped 4 bases, with 10 bases sitting between them. There are 12 residues in the CDR3. The CDR3 loop reads CASSRLRYEQYF. DNA of the CDR3: TGTGCCAGCAGCCGACTACGGTACGAGCAGTACTTC.

V usage is TRBV12-5 and J usage is TRBJ2-2, with D possibly being TRBD2 (6 bases). The CDR3 loop spans 15 amino acids. Germline CDR1 and CDR2: LGHNT and FRNRAP. Trimming pared 0 bases from V and 12 bases from J, leaving 17 bases between. CDR3 sequence (DNA): TGTGCTAGTGGTTTGGTACTAGCCACAGCATTAAAGCTGTTTTTT. This codes for CASGLVLATALKLFF.

This clonotype was counted only a few times. The chain is built from TRBV7-2 and TRBJ1-1; D gene unclear. From germline, CDR1 is SGHTA and CDR2 FQGNSA. The length of the CDR3 is 16 residues. The germline V and J ends were trimmed by 4 bases and 0 bases, with 15 bases remaining between them. The chain's CDR3 is CASSYRVDNMNTEAFF. CDR3 in DNA: TGTGCCAGCAGCTACCGCGTCGACAACATGAACACTGAAGCTTTCTTT.

There are many counts of this clonotype. The CDR3 spells CASSYQGPGTEAFF. DNA of the CDR3: TGCGCCAGCAGCTACCAGGGGCCGGGCACTGAAGCTTTCTTT. The rearrangement joins TRBV4-1 to TRBJ1-1; maybe TRBD1 (6 bases). The germline CDR1 and CDR2 sequences are MGHRA and YSYEKL. V lost 5 bases and J 4 bases, leaving 14 bases between the germline ends. The CDR3 is 14 amino acids.

In this sample, this clonotype turned up many times. The chain is built from TRBV11-2 and TRBJ2-1; 8 bases are a match to TRBD2. In germline, CDR1 is SGHAT, CDR2 FQNNGV. There are 20 residues in the CDR3. V trimming: 3 bases; J trimming: 0 bases; junction bases outside the gene matches: 16. Written as DNA, the CDR3 is TGTGCCAGCAGCTTCCCCGGTAGTACGGGGGGGCCCCGCTCCTACAATGAGCAGTTCTTC. Its translation: CASSFPGSTGGPRSYNEQFF.

In its sample, this clonotype was seen many times. The V gene is TRBV11-2, the J gene TRBJ1-4; D gene ambiguous. With 5 bases removed from V and 0 bases from J, the gap between germline ends came to 10 bases. CDR3 length: 15 amino acids. CDR1 SGHAT and CDR2 FQNNGV come from the germline V gene. This CDR3 is CASSPRRATNEKLFF. CDR3 nucleotides: TGTGCCAGCAGCCCCCGGCGTGCAACTAATGAAAAACTGTTTTTT.

This clonotype occurred many times. The chain recombines TRBV12-3 or TRBV12-4 with TRBJ1-1, with D hard to call. The CDR3 covers 13 residues. V shed 5 bases and J shed 8 bases, with 15 bases lying between them. The CDR3, as DNA: TGTGCCAGCAGTCCCTTAAAGTTCCGCGAAGCTTTCTTT. It yields the protein CASSPLKFREAFF.

This clonotype was observed at least ten times. The V call is TRBV10-1, the J call TRBJ1-5; D is unresolved. CDR1 is WNHNN and CDR2 is SYGVQD in the germline V gene (reference sequence). The CDR3 is 16 amino acids. The ends were cut back, 6 bases at V and 2 bases at J, with 17 bases in the middle. The CDR3 loop reads CASRATKKVGNQPQHF. CDR3 DNA sequence: TGCGCCAGCAGGGCTACAAAGAAGGTAGGCAATCAGCCCCAGCATTTT.

This clonotype was counted at least ten times. V is TRBV3-1 and J is TRBJ1-1, with 7 bases lining up with TRBD1. Germline loops: CDR1 LGHDT, CDR2 YNNKEL (reference sequence). CDR3 size: 15 residues. Trimming at V came to 4 bases and at J to 5 bases, leaving 10 bases not matched to a gene. The CDR3 DNA is TGTGCCAGCAGCCGACAGGGAGGCGCGGGGACTGAAGCTTTCTTT. Its translation is CASSRQGGAGTEAFF.

Comment on this clonotype: At one boundary the junction diverges from the germline segment, which might be a read error. The genes are TRBV6-6 and TRBJ1-3, with D hard to call. The CDR3 has 13 amino acids. Germline V gene data show CDR1 as MNHNY and CDR2 as SVGAGI (reference sequence). The CDR3 here is CASSREAGKTIYF. CDR3 in DNA: TGTGCCAGCAGCCGCGAAGCTGGAAAAACCATATATTTT.

This clonotype was found many times. V usage is TRBV12-3 or TRBV12-4 and J usage is TRBJ2-3, with 10 bases lining up with TRBD2. The junction had 4 bases not matched to a gene; V was cut back by 5 bases and J by 2 bases. The CDR3 has 15 amino acids. Here the CDR3 reads CASSGSGGVTDTQYF. CDR3 sequence (DNA): TGTGCCAGCAGTGGAAGCGGGGGGGTCACAGATACGCAGTATTTT.

This clonotype was recorded a few times. This chain links TRBV11-2 with TRBJ2-1; TRBD2 aligns across 13 bases. CDR1 is SGHAT, CDR2 FQNNGV, per germline. The CDR3 loop spans 18 amino acids. V dropped 5 bases and J dropped 5; count of bases not matched to a gene: 12. CDR3 residues: CASSRVGVGTSGDNEQFF. CDR3 bases: TGTGCCAGCAGCCGAGTAGGGGTTGGGACTAGCGGGGACAATGAGCAGTTCTTC.

This clonotype appeared a few times. The J gene is TRBJ1-6, the V gene TRBV5-1, with D tentatively TRBD1 (5 bases). The CDR3 consists of 16 residues. V shed 3 bases and J shed 0 bases, with 10 bases lying between them. Germline-derived CDR1 and CDR2 are SGHRS and YFSETQ. CDR3 sequence (DNA): TGCGCCAGCAGCTCAGCGGGGGGCTCCTATAATTCACCCCTCCACTTT. This codes for CASSSAGGSYNSPLHF.

In its sample, this clonotype was seen many times. The chain uses TRBV10-2 and TRBJ2-5; 11 positions match TRBD2. The V gene's germline CDR1 is WSHSY and CDR2 SAAADI. The CDR3 has 17 residues. Unmatched junction bases numbered 10, after V lost 2 bases and J lost 5 bases. In DNA form, the CDR3 reads TGCGCCAGCAGTGAGCCACCTCTAGCGGGGGGTAGTGAGACCCAGTACTTC. Translation: CASSEPPLAGGSETQYF.

This clonotype has a count of ten or more. The V gene is TRBV5-6, the J gene TRBJ2-3, with D maybe TRBD2 (5 bases). The CDR3 is 12 residues long. Germline V lookup: CDR1 SGHDT, CDR2 YYEEEE. Trimming shortened V by 3 bases and J by 7 bases, and 9 bases separated the two germline ends. The CDR3 DNA reads TGTGCCAGCAGCTCGAAGCGGTATACGCAGTATTTT. It is translated as CASSSKRYTQYF.